The 18 T cell receptor beta chains in this list originate from one sample, sequenced in a study of T cells after posttransplantation cyclophosphamide. TCRdb keeps only in-frame clones here, not all; method: immunoSEQ multiplex PCR. The top ten hold roughly a quarter of the sample, which has some 20,000 clones, less than 80% seen once. Treatment was busulfan-fludarabine conditioning, a marrow graft, and cyclophosphamide on days +3 and +4. The sample here was PBMCs, taken after an allogeneic stem cell transplant with post-transplant cyclophosphamide. Receptor source: a male patient in his 30s who received an allogeneic stem cell transplant from a related donor, was CMV-positive, and had acute GVHD only. Among the T cells, some may be from the graft donor.

V usage is TRBV7-6 and J usage is TRBJ2-1, with 7 bases identical to TRBD1. There are 13 residues in the CDR3. The germline CDR1 and CDR2 sequences are SGHVS and FNYEAQ. Trimming cost V 5 bases and J 4 bases; bases outside gene matches: 2. The CDR3 DNA sequence: TGTGCCAGCAGCCTGGACAGGTACAATGAGCAGTTCTTC. Translating gives CASSLDRYNEQFF.

The chain couples TRBV18 to TRBJ1-1; maybe TRBD1 (6 bases). V lost 6 bases and J 4 bases, leaving 18 bases between the germline ends. This CDR3 contains 15 residues. Germline V gene sequence: CDR1 KGHSH, CDR2 LQKENI. Here the CDR3 DNA reads TGTGCCAGCTCCCCTAAAACAGGGTACAGCACTGAAGCTTTCTTT. It specifies CASSPKTGYSTEAFF.

The chain combines TRBV19 with TRBJ1-5, with 9 bases matching TRBD1. CDR1 and CDR2 (germline): LNHDA, SQIVND (reference sequence). V gave up 7 bases and J gave up 6 bases; unmatched junction bases: 7. The CDR3 is 14 amino acids. CDR3: CASTKQGAGQPQHF. DNA for the CDR3: TGTGCCAGTACCAAACAGGGGGCAGGTCAGCCCCAGCATTTT.

V is TRBV5-1 and J is TRBJ1-5; unclear D gene. This CDR3 has 13 residues. V was pared by 2 bases and J by 6 bases, with 9 bases between. Germline lookup yields CDR1 SGHRS and CDR2 YFSETQ. This CDR3 is CASSFEGFQPQHF. As DNA, the CDR3 is TGCGCCAGCAGCTTTGAGGGATTTCAGCCCCAGCATTTT.

The J gene is TRBJ2-6, the V gene TRBV28; perhaps TRBD1 as D (5 bases). V was pared by 5 bases and J by 3 bases, with 14 bases between. Germline CDR1 and CDR2: MDHEN and SYDVKM. This CDR3 spans 16 amino acids. CDR3 DNA: TGTGCCAGCAGTCCCCCCCAGGGCAGTGGGGCCAACGTCCTGACTTTC. Residues: CASSPPQGSGANVLTF.

The chain links TRBV2 to TRBJ1-1; no definite D call. The CDR3 has 11 amino acids. V lost 8 bases and J 0 bases, leaving 4 bases between the germline ends. Germline V gene sequence: CDR1 SNHLY, CDR2 FYNNEI. CDR3 amino acids: CASPMNTEAFF. Here the CDR3 DNA reads TGTGCCAGCCCCATGAACACTGAAGCTTTCTTT.

In DNA, the CDR3 is TGTGCCAGCAGCTTAGATCTCTACGGGACACTGAACACTGAAGCTTTCTTT. Residues: CASSLDLYGTLNTEAFF. V and J are TRBV11-2 and TRBJ1-1, with D maybe TRBD1 (6 bases). Germline V gene sequence: CDR1 SGHAT, CDR2 FQNNGV. The CDR3 has 17 residues. The V and J ends lost 0 bases and 0 bases respectively, with 14 bases between them.

In this sample, this clone turned up a few times. The chain employs TRBV2 and TRBJ1-5, with a possible D match to TRBD1 (5 bases). The CDR3 loop spans 15 amino acids. CDR1 is SNHLY, CDR2 FYNNEI, per germline. Trimming cost V 6 bases and J 0 bases, with 12 bases left between them. CDR3: CASRIDRYSNQPQHF. CDR3 DNA: TGTGCCAGCAGGATAGACAGATATAGCAATCAGCCCCAGCATTTT.

V is TRBV6-5 and J is TRBJ2-3; tentative D call: TRBD2 (7 bases). CDR1 is MNHEY and CDR2 is SVGAGI in the germline V gene. The CDR3 is 14 residues long. Trimming stripped 6 bases from V and 1 base from J, with 11 bases between. CDR3 bases: TGTGCCAGCAGACTAGGGGGGGGCACAGATACGCAGTATTTT. This gives the protein CASRLGGGTDTQYF.

The J gene is TRBJ2-5, the V gene TRBV2, with 9 nucleotides matching TRBD1. Germline CDR1 reads SNHLY; CDR2 reads FYNNEI. The CDR3 spans 15 residues. V shed 6 bases and J 5 bases; nucleotides not matched to a gene: 10. This chain's CDR3 is CASSPGQGSWETQYF. The CDR3 bases are TGTGCCAGCAGCCCGGGACAGGGATCGTGGGAGACCCAGTACTTC.

Written as DNA, the CDR3 is TGCGCCAGCAGCCAAATTCACGGACAGGGGATCGACGAGCAGTACTTC. The encoded protein is CASSQIHGQGIDEQYF. V gene TRBV4-1 combines with J gene TRBJ2-7; 9 bases fit TRBD1. The germline V gene has CDR1 MGHRA and CDR2 YSYEKL. The V gene end was trimmed by 2 bases and the J gene end by 5 bases; junction bases not matched to a gene: 10. The CDR3 sequence is 16 residues long.

Written as DNA, the CDR3 is TGCGCCAGCAGCCAAGTCGTGACTAGCGGGGGGTACTACCCTTACAATGAGCAGTTCTTC. Translated, it gives CASSQVVTSGGYYPYNEQFF. The chain links TRBV4-3 to TRBJ2-1; TRBD2 matches 13 bases. The CDR3 is 20 residues long. Germline V gives CDR1 LGHNA, CDR2 YSLEER. J gave up 4 bases and V 1 base, and 13 bases lay outside the gene matches.

This chain links TRBV9 with TRBJ2-7, with TRBD1 matching over 7 bases. With V trimmed by 0 bases and J by 3 bases, 6 bases remained unmatched. The V gene's germline CDR1 is SGDLS and CDR2 YYNGEE. The CDR3 has 15 amino acids. The CDR3 bases are TGTGCCAGCAGCGTAGGGGACAGCCAACTCTACGAGCAGTACTTC. Its protein product is CASSVGDSQLYEQYF.

J is TRBJ2-2 and V is TRBV5-6; TRBD1 agrees at 9 bases. CDR3 length: 16 amino acids. Germline-derived CDR1 and CDR2 are SGHDT and YYEEEE. Trimming removed 1 base from V and 7 bases from J; junction bases left unmatched: 8. The CDR3: CASSLLRTGDIGELFF. The CDR3 nucleotides are TGTGCCAGCAGCTTGTTAAGGACAGGGGATATCGGGGAGCTGTTTTTT.

The rearrangement links TRBV30 to TRBJ1-6; a possible D gene is TRBD1 (5 bases). The CDR3 is made up of 14 amino acids. Per the germline V gene, CDR1 is GTSNPN and CDR2 is SVGIG (reference sequence). V was clipped by 1 base and J by 7 bases, with 11 bases between them. CDR3 loop: CAWSADKINSPLHF. The CDR3 DNA follows: TGTGCCTGGAGTGCGGACAAGATAAATTCACCCCTCCACTTT.

This clone occurred once. The gene calls are TRBV2 and TRBJ1-2; D is undetermined. The germline V gene encodes CDR1 SNHLY and CDR2 FYNNEI. The CDR3 is 12 amino acids. Trimming removed 11 bases from V and 7 bases from J, with 17 bases in between. The CDR3 nucleotides are TGTGCCTCACTCTCCCGGGGTGGTGGCTACACCTTC. The encoded protein is CASLSRGGGYTF. Using reference TRBV2 and TRBJ1-2 for the parts outside the CDR3, the full variable domain is EPEVTQTPSHQVTQMGQEVILRCVPISNHLYFYWYRQILGQKVEFLVSFYNNEISEKSEIFDDQFSVERPDGSNFTLKIRSTKLEDSAMYFCASLSRGGGYTFGSGTRLTVV.

This chain uses TRBV10-3 with TRBJ2-3, with 9 bases identical to TRBD1. Looked up from germline, CDR1 is ENHRY and CDR2 is SYGVKD. The ends lost 9 bases at V and 2 bases at J; junction bases unmatched: 9. This CDR3 contains 15 residues. The CDR3 nucleotides are TGTGCCATTAGACCACAGGGGGCTGTCACAGATACGCAGTATTTT. It specifies CAIRPQGAVTDTQYF.

This clone was found a few times. The chain joins TRBV7-2 to TRBJ1-2; TRBD1 might be the D (6 bases). Trimming took off 7 bases at V and 2 bases at J, with 14 bases between the two ends. Germline lookup yields CDR1 SGHTA and CDR2 FQGNSA. This CDR3 has 14 amino acids. The DNA of the CDR3 is TGTGCCAGCACCCCATCAACAGGGAACTATGGCTACACCTTC. Protein sequence: CASTPSTGNYGYTF.